This section outlines one T cell receptor beta chain sequence together with its context. This specimen comes from a study of control samples from healthy donors and cancer patients. Sequenced by immunoSEQ multiplex PCR; TCRdb stores in-frame clones only, minus some. The sample has 150,000 to 200,000 clones; 85% to 95% are singletons. This TCR was sampled from a woman between 18 and 29 years old in good health. Material for sequencing was blood.

CDR3 bases: TGTGCCAGCAGCTCCAGTGACACTGAAGCTTTCTTT. The encoded protein is CASSSSDTEAFF. The genes are TRBV7-9 and TRBJ1-1; no clear D gene. V gave up 4 bases and J gave up 3 bases, with 6 bases separating them. This CDR3 has 12 residues. Per the germline V gene, CDR1 is SEHNR and CDR2 is FQNEAQ (reference sequence).